The sequence of this T cell receptor (beta chain) was determined in a study of Ad26.COV2.S vaccination and SARS-CoV-2 variants. Overall study context: Donor was assigned to the Ad26.COV2.S arm of trial COV1001. Study-level results: Vaccinated individuals (as opposed to placebo recipients) had higher spike-specific TCR breadth.

Germline lookup yields CDR1 SGHRS and CDR2 YFSETQ. The CDR3 consists of 19 residues. With 5 bases removed from V and 2 bases from J, the gap between germline ends came to 29 bases. The protocol was immunoSEQ multiplex PCR, while the TCRdb copy is restricted to in-frame clones and leaves out a portion. The table shows roughly 380,000 clones, with 88% occurring only once. Remarks on this clone: As yet, its antigen is unknown.

Treatment given: around 19 received Ad26.COV2.S at low or high dose, single or two shots; about 5 received placebo; per-sample allocation not given. Collection of samples fell on day 63 after the first vaccine or placebo injection. The chain employs TRBV5-1 and TRBJ2-7, with a tentative D call TRBD2 (7 bases). The starting material was peripheral blood, obtained in a trial of Ad26.COV2.S vaccine versus placebo. This TCR came from a person aged 18-65 years who received the Ad26.COV2.S COVID-19 vaccine or a placebo. The chain's CDR3 is CASRPDPRGAVPRTYEQYF. DNA of the CDR3: TGCGCCAGCAGACCGGACCCACGGGGGGCCGTACCTCGGACCTACGAGCAGTACTTC.